This T cell receptor beta chain was retrieved from a study of blood T cell repertoires in COVID-19. About the study: PBMCs, B-cell-depleted T cells, or T cells were the source of the cDNA or gDNA that made up the material.

Followed longitudinally, the Seattle patients had been enrolled during active infection. Clones were read by immunoSEQ multiplex PCR, and TCRdb kept only the in-frame ones, dropping some. Of roughly 180,000 clones listed, about 85% are singletons. The table lists this clone with a few counts. V dropped 0 bases and J dropped 3 bases, with 12 bases sitting between them. Germline lookup yields CDR1 SGHRS and CDR2 YFSETQ. The CDR3 runs to 15 residues. This sequence joins TRBV5-1 and TRBJ1-2, with a tentative D call TRBD1 (6 bases). The receptor was isolated from an elderly man with COVID-19, enrolled during active disease. Sequenced sample: peripheral blood. The CDR3 is CASSLGTGWDYGYTF. Here the CDR3 DNA reads TGCGCCAGCAGCTTGGGAACAGGGTGGGACTATGGCTACACCTTC.